This TCR beta chain was captured in a study of control samples from healthy donors and cancer patients. V was clipped by 4 bases and J by 4 bases; unmatched bases: 4. The CDR3 runs to 13 residues. In germline, CDR1 is SGHRS, CDR2 YFSETQ. TCRdb's table, derived via immunoSEQ multiplex PCR, lists solely in-frame clones and lacks some. This sample yields fewer than 200,000 clones, of which 90% to 95% are seen a single time; approximately 1.5% belongs to the top ten. This clone was observed a single time. The clonotype comes from a man between 25 and 39 years old in good health. Sequencing was done on a sample of blood. The chain employs TRBV5-1 and TRBJ1-2; 7 nucleotides align to TRBD1. CDR3 residues: CASSRDRAYGYTF. CDR3 nucleotides: TGCGCCAGCAGCCGGGACAGAGCCTATGGCTACACCTTC.